This T cell receptor beta chain was observed in a study of resident and recirculating memory T cells in vitiligo. Study details: Samples were epidermis from two lesional and two nonlesional sites, plus PBMCs. The samples were homogenized without cell sorting before genomic DNA extraction.

No change in lesions over the prior 6 months defined stable disease. Regarding the study as a whole: No unique dominant TCR clone was found in vitiligo lesions.

The J segment lost 4 bases and the V segment lost 5 bases, leaving 12 bases of the junction unmatched. In germline, CDR1 is MDHEN, CDR2 SYDVKM. This CDR3 is built from 16 residues. Produced via immunoSEQ multiplex PCR; TCRdb's table is partial and in-frame only. This table holds tens of thousands of clones, around 92% found once. Details on this clone: Its matching antigen is unknown.

The chain joins TRBV28 to TRBJ2-7; 9 bases align to TRBD2. The sequence was obtained from a male donor with vitiligo. The sequenced sample consisted of blood. This CDR3 is CASSPLYSGGWYEQYF. CDR3 coding DNA: TGTGCCAGCAGTCCCCTCTATAGCGGGGGTTGGTACGAGCAGTACTTC.